This T cell receptor beta chain is from a study of T-cell reconstitution after alpha-beta-depleted transplantation in children. Study-wide results and limits: At around two months after transplant, the alpha-beta T cells were reportedly derived from several hundred expanded clones that came from non-depleted graft cells. At day 60, the high TCRbeta diversity found in some patients originated from recipient T cells and thymic progenitors that had survived.

A few counts support this clonotype. Its antigen is not identified. Germline V gene lookup returns CDR1 SGHDN and CDR2 FVKESK. V lost 0 bases to trimming and J lost 7 bases, with 10 bases between them. The CDR3 sequence is 15 residues long. Molecular barcoding with unique molecular identifiers was used for the TCRbeta library. TCRdb redid the calling of the PCR reads with MiXCR, one entry per CDR3 protein. The data show about 500,000 distinct CDR3 sequences, with 10% to 12% seen just once and 13% to 15% held by the top ten. Sequencing used PBMCs, mostly from graft donor cells, obtained 180 days after TCRalphabeta/CD19-depleted stem cell transplant. This chain uses TRBV14 with TRBJ1-6; no firm D call. The source of this sequence is a female patient aged 2-9 years who had a stem cell transplant for aplastic anemia, so the T cells may come from the graft donor. The CDR3 nucleotides are TGTGCCAGCAGCCAAGATCGTGGAGGAAATTCACCCCTCCACTTT. Amino acids: CASSQDRGGNSPLHF.